Listed below are T cell receptor beta chains from one sample, sequenced in a study of OX40 agonist ivuxolimab in advanced cancers. Using immunoSEQ multiplex PCR, the repertoire was profiled, and TCRdb retains in-frame clones only, with some absent. The sample contains 70,000 or so clones, roughly nine tenths of which appear only once. The sequencing used CD4+ or CD8+ T cells sorted from blood, collected in a trial of the OX40 agonist ivuxolimab. The receptors shown here come from an adult with an advanced solid tumor such as melanoma, head and neck, liver or kidney cancer. CDR3s include the opening cysteine and the closing phenylalanine or tryptophan. Each record gives: J gene, V gene, clone size, D gene, CDR3 protein, CDR3 DNA. The D gene is left open where the match is weak. Not every row has a clone size; where given, it reads once, few, many or a size class.

TRBJ2-2 TRBV7-9 few NA CASRRNTGELFF TGTGCCAGCAGGAGGAACACCGGGGAGCTGTTTTTT
TRBJ1-5 TRBV25-1 NA TRBD1 CASSTGALYSNQPQHF TGTGCCAGCAGCACAGGGGCCCTCTATAGCAATCAGCCCCAGCATTTT
TRBJ2-2 TRBV28 NA TRBD2 CASSFPLAGALNTGELFF TGTGCCAGCAGTTTCCCACTAGCGGGGGCCTTAAACACCGGGGAGCTGTTTTTT
TRBJ2-7 TRBV30 NA NA CAWTDRTYEQYF TGTGCCTGGACGGACCGTACCTACGAGCAGTACTTC
TRBJ1-1 TRBV5-1 NA TRBD1 CASSSYRGLEAFF TGCGCCAGCAGCTCCTACAGGGGGCTTGAAGCTTTCTTT
TRBJ2-7 TRBV30 NA NA CAWTQGYEQYF TGTGCCTGGACCCAGGGCTACGAGCAGTACTTC
TRBJ2-7 TRBV5-5 NA TRBD1 CASSGRDRATYEQYF TGTGCCAGCAGCGGCCGGGACAGGGCAACCTACGAGCAGTACTTC
TRBJ2-1 TRBV28 NA TRBD1 CASSSGQAYNEQFF TGTGCCAGCAGTTCGGGACAGGCCTACAATGAGCAGTTCTTC
TRBJ2-1 TRBV11-3 NA NA CASSLLALVYNEQFF TGTGCCAGCAGCTTGCTAGCTCTAGTCTACAATGAGCAGTTCTTC
TRBJ2-2 TRBV30 NA NA CARENTGELFF TGTGCCCGAGAGAACACCGGGGAGCTGTTTTTT
TRBJ1-1 TRBV19 NA TRBD1 CASSTKDRVGTEAFF TGTGCCAGTAGTACAAAGGACAGGGTTGGCACTGAAGCTTTCTTT
TRBJ2-2 TRBV7-3 NA NA CASSGLEAGELFF TGTGCCAGCAGCGGGCTAGAGGCCGGGGAGCTGTTTTTT
TRBJ2-7 TRBV6-6 NA NA CASSYYADPYEQYF TGTGCCAGCAGTTACTATGCAGATCCCTACGAGCAGTACTTC
TRBJ2-5 TRBV29-1 NA NA CSVERSHLQETQYF TGCAGCGTTGAACGGTCGCACTTACAAGAGACCCAGTACTTC
TRBJ1-1 TRBV7-9 NA TRBD1 CASSSGTGGLVAFF TGTGCCAGCAGTTCCGGGACAGGGGGTTTAGTGGCTTTCTTT
TRBJ1-4 TRBV9 NA NA CASSVSKGNEKLFF TGTGCCAGCAGCGTGTCTAAAGGGAACGAAAAACTGTTTTTT
TRBJ2-3 TRBV5-1 NA TRBD1 CASSPGTAADTQYF TGCGCCAGCAGCCCCGGGACAGCGGCAGATACGCAGTATTTT
TRBJ1-5 TRBV6-5 NA NA CASSSGKGNQPQHF TGTGCCAGCAGTTCAGGGAAGGGCAATCAGCCCCAGCATTTT
TRBJ2-1 TRBV19 NA NA CASRGARYNEQFF TGTGCCAGCCGGGGGGCAAGGTACAATGAGCAGTTCTTC
TRBJ1-2 TRBV5-8 NA NA CASSLVAPKDYGYTF TGTGCCAGCAGCTTGGTGGCCCCAAAGGACTATGGCTACACCTTC
TRBJ2-1 TRBV6-5 NA NA CASSVTRLNERFF TGTGCCAGCAGTGTTACTAGGTTAAATGAGCGGTTCTTC
TRBJ2-5 TRBV20-1 NA NA CSASTGETQYF TGCAGTGCTTCGACCGGAGAGACCCAGTACTTC
TRBJ2-3 TRBV6-1 NA NA CASSGWGLDTQYF TGTGCCAGCAGTGGCTGGGGGTTAGATACGCAGTATTTT
TRBJ2-2 TRBV7-6 NA NA CASSLARGGASGELFF TGTGCCAGCAGCTTAGCGAGGGGGGGCGCAAGCGGGGAGCTGTTTTTT
TRBJ2-7 TRBV2 NA NA CASSRDNYEQYF TGTGCCAGCAGTAGGGACAACTACGAGCAGTACTTC
TRBJ2-1 TRBV27 NA NA CASSFGQVNYNEQFF TGTGCCAGCAGTTTCGGGCAGGTTAACTACAATGAGCAGTTCTTC
TRBJ2-5 TRBV5-1 NA NA CASSLVGGLETQYF TGCGCCAGCAGCTTGGTAGGGGGGCTCGAGACCCAGTACTTC
TRBJ2-2 TRBV11-2 NA NA CASTNKGRDRELFF TGTGCCAGCACCAATAAGGGCAGGGACCGGGAGCTGTTTTTT
TRBJ2-1 TRBV29-1 NA NA CSVDGSGNEQFF TGCAGCGTTGATGGGAGCGGCAATGAGCAGTTCTTC
TRBJ2-1 TRBV29-1 NA TRBD2 CSADGLAGAHEQFF TGCAGCGCCGACGGACTAGCGGGAGCCCATGAGCAGTTCTTC
TRBJ1-2 TRBV28 NA TRBD1 CASSFRAGTGNGYTF TGTGCCAGCAGTTTTAGAGCAGGGACAGGGAACGGCTACACCTTC
TRBJ2-2 TRBV5-6 NA TRBD2 CASSLGGLANTGELFF TGTGCCAGCAGCTTGGGAGGACTAGCCAACACCGGGGAGCTGTTTTTT
TRBJ2-1 TRBV21-1 NA NA CASSTRTGSLCDEQFF TGTGCCAGCAGCACCCGAACAGGGTCTCTGTGTGATGAGCAGTTCTTC
TRBJ2-7 TRBV7-9 NA TRBD2 CASSRRVRVAGGTYEQYF TGTGCCAGCAGCCGTCGCGTGAGAGTAGCGGGGGGGACCTACGAGCAGTACTTC
TRBJ2-1 TRBV14 NA NA CASSQRGGHNEQFF TGTGCCAGCAGCCAGAGGGGGGGGCACAATGAGCAGTTCTTC
TRBJ2-1 TRBV30 once TRBD2 CAWSEITSGSPFF TGTGCCTGGAGTGAAATAACTAGCGGGAGCCCGTTCTTC
TRBJ2-7 TRBV10-1 NA TRBD1 CASSGRGQGNEQYF TGCGCCAGCAGTGGAAGGGGGCAGGGGAACGAGCAGTACTTC
TRBJ1-2 TRBV18 NA NA CASSPPSLLEYGYTF TGTGCCAGCTCACCACCAAGTCTCCTAGAATATGGCTACACCTTC
TRBJ2-1 TRBV4-1 NA NA CASSQDGSGTYNEQFF TGCGCCAGCAGCCAAGATGGGAGCGGAACCTACAATGAGCAGTTCTTC
TRBJ2-5 TRBV5-6 NA NA CASSLAGLIQYF TGTGCCAGCAGCTTGGCCGGACTGATCCAGTACTTC
TRBJ2-5 TRBV6-1 NA NA CASSPWRGRQETQYF TGTGCCAGCAGTCCATGGCGGGGCAGACAAGAGACCCAGTACTTC
TRBJ1-5 TRBV18 NA TRBD1 CASSPGLKQGANQPQHF TGTGCCAGCTCACCGGGCCTAAAACAGGGGGCAAATCAGCCCCAGCATTTT
TRBJ1-1 TRBV30 NA NA CACAQGIGFF TGTGCCTGTGCCCAGGGTATCGGTTTCTTT
TRBJ2-3 TRBV10-3 NA TRBD2 CAIRETSGRAIRPTDTQYF TGTGCCATCCGAGAGACTAGCGGGAGGGCAATAAGACCCACAGATACGCAGTATTTT
TRBJ2-2 TRBV2 NA TRBD2 CASSESGLAATGELFF TGTGCCAGCAGTGAATCGGGACTAGCGGCCACCGGGGAGCTGTTTTTT